This TCR beta chain was found in a study of identical twins. Turning to this clonotype: Its antigen is not known. A junction boundary mismatches the germline segment, possibly from a read error.

There are 14 residues in the CDR3. Notes on the study in general: Beta out-of-frame sequences showed weaker excess sharing between twins. Conclusions were drawn cross-sectionally by statistical analysis, without following the same donors. Fewer insertions were carried by abundant cord blood beta clonotypes, but none was seen in memory repertoires.

A universal primer site was created by template switching, with the cDNA bearing unique molecular identifiers. Via MiXCR, TCRdb re-called the 5' RACE reads, giving one row per CDR3 protein. Of 510,000 or so distinct CDR3 sequences listed, approximately 14% are singletons. The sample was also linked to a second study, of yellow fever vaccine responses in identical twins.

Sample: CD4+ T cells sorted from blood. The TCR comes from a woman aged 18 to 35 in good health. This chain connects TRBV12-3 or TRBV12-4 to TRBJ1-5; maybe TRBD1 (5 bases). CDR3 amino acids: CASCSGTENRPQHF. The CDR3 bases are TGTGCCAGCTGCTCCGGGACCGAAAATCGGCCCCAGCATTTT.